Listed here are 15 T cell receptor beta chains from one sample, sequenced in a study of human T cells and chemical hapten exposure. Documented time point: pre-sensitization, week 0. Treatment meaning: therapeutic diphenylcyclopropenone sensitization with weekly scalp DPC. In TCRdb, the RACE reads were re-called with MiXCR into one record per CDR3 protein. Of fewer than 150,000 distinct CDR3 sequences listed, less than 15% were seen once; the top ten hold 2.8%. This specimen consisted of whole blood, obtained in connection with sensitization to the hapten diphenylcyclopropenone (DPC). These receptors all come from a woman aged 18-30 years with alopecia areata. Some clones in this sample may be carry-over from other donors' samples.

Ten or more counts support this clonotype. This chain joins TRBV12-3 or TRBV12-4 and TRBJ2-4; a weak D match, TRBD2 (5 bases). The CDR3 has 18 residues. Trimming shortened V by 2 bases and J by 0 bases, and 17 bases separated the two germline ends. The CDR3 loop reads CASSLIISSGLAKNIQYF. The CDR3 nucleotides are TGTGCCAGCAGTTTAATAATCTCGAGCGGTCTAGCCAAAAACATTCAGTACTTC.

The chain links TRBV3-1 to TRBJ2-2; D is unclear. The CDR3 is 12 amino acids. V was pared by 8 bases and J by 3 bases, with 7 bases between. Germline V lookup: CDR1 LGHDT, CDR2 YNNKEL (reference sequence). CDR3 nucleotides: TGTGCCAGCGGATATTACACCGGGGAGCTGTTTTTT. This translates into CASGYYTGELFF.

To note about this clonotype: This may be a read error: a much more frequent sequence differs by one nucleotide. The J gene is TRBJ2-5, the V gene TRBV7-6; D unclear. The ends were cut back, 2 bases at V and 2 bases at J, with 3 bases in the middle. This CDR3 has 12 amino acids. Germline CDR1 and CDR2: SGHVS and FNYEAQ. CDR3 bases: TGTGCCAGCAGCTTAAGACAAGAGACCCAGTACTTC. Encoded protein: CASSLRQETQYF.

This clonotype was detected a few times. V usage is TRBV6-2 or TRBV6-3 and J usage is TRBJ1-5; D perhaps matches TRBD1 (6 bases). CDR1 is MNHEY and CDR2 is SVGEGT in the germline V gene. This CDR3 is 15 amino acids long. Deletions cut 2 bases from V and 3 bases from J, with 11 bases between. CDR3 in DNA: TGTGCCAGCAGTTACGTAGGGGGGCTCAATCAGCCCCAGCATTTT. The encoded protein is CASSYVGGLNQPQHF.

This clonotype has a handful of counts. The chain has TRBV27 and TRBJ2-2, with D perhaps TRBD2 (6 bases). This CDR3 has 16 amino acids. Between the trimmed V and J ends, which lost 5 bases and 0 bases, there was a span of 13 bases. Germline lookup yields CDR1 MNHEY and CDR2 SMNVEV (reference sequence). CDR3 coding DNA: TGTGCCAGCAGTCCGTTAGCGGTAACGAACACCGGGGAGCTGTTTTTT. Its protein product is CASSPLAVTNTGELFF.

This clonotype was seen many times. The V gene is TRBV6-2 or TRBV6-3, the J gene TRBJ1-5; D is uncertain. Germline V gives CDR1 MNHEY, CDR2 SVGEGT. V lost 2 bases and J lost 2, with 10 bases in between. This CDR3 is 15 amino acids long. DNA of the CDR3: TGTGCCAGCAGTTACAGGGAAGAGGGCAATCAGCCCCAGCATTTT. Its translation is CASSYREEGNQPQHF.

Only a few counts were recorded for this clonotype. The chain is built from TRBV2 and TRBJ2-3; 12 nucleotides align to TRBD2. Germline V gene sequence: CDR1 SNHLY, CDR2 FYNNEI. This CDR3 has 18 residues. With V trimmed by 4 bases and J by 8 bases, 16 bases remained unmatched. The DNA of the CDR3 is TGTGCCAGCAGTGTCTCACTAGCGGGGGGCTCTCGGAGAGGTACGCAGTATTTT. It encodes CASSVSLAGGSRRGTQYF.

This clonotype turned up a few times. The V and J genes are TRBV18 and TRBJ2-1, with TRBD1 matching over 8 bases. The CDR3 is 14 residues long. The germline gives CDR1 KGHSH, CDR2 LQKENI. The V gene end was trimmed by 3 bases and the J gene end by 7 bases; junction bases not matched to a gene: 5. The CDR3 coding sequence is TGTGCCAGCTCACCCGCGACAGGGGATAATGAGCAGTTCTTC. As protein: CASSPATGDNEQFF.

The chain recombines TRBV5-1 with TRBJ2-7, with D unclear. The germline V gene has CDR1 SGHRS and CDR2 YFSETQ. The CDR3 length is 13 residues. V dropped 2 bases and J dropped 4 bases, with 10 bases sitting between them. The CDR3 sequence is CASSFQADYEQYF. The CDR3 DNA sequence: TGCGCCAGCAGCTTTCAGGCAGATTACGAGCAGTACTTC.

This clonotype has more than one count but fewer than ten. The chain has TRBV9 and TRBJ2-7, with 8 bases aligning to TRBD1. The J segment lost 1 base and the V segment lost 4 bases, leaving 7 bases of the junction unmatched. Germline V gene sequence: CDR1 SGDLS, CDR2 YYNGEE. CDR3 length equals 15 residues. For the CDR3, the DNA is TGTGCCAGCAGCATGGGACAGGCGCCATCCTACGAGCAGTACTTC. The encoded protein is CASSMGQAPSYEQYF.

In its sample, this clonotype was seen many times. In DNA form, the CDR3 reads TGTGCCAGCAGTGAATGGGGGGGAACGGACTATGGCTACACCTTC. It yields the protein CASSEWGGTDYGYTF. This chain links TRBV25-1 with TRBJ1-2; the D gene is possibly TRBD1 (5 bases). The CDR3 is made up of 15 amino acids. CDR1 is MGHDK and CDR2 is SYGVNS in the germline V gene. V gave up 1 base and J gave up 3 bases, with 12 bases separating them.

This clonotype was picked up many times. This rearrangement joins TRBV7-8 to TRBJ2-5; D unresolved. The CDR3 loop spans 15 amino acids. The germline V and J ends were trimmed by 5 bases and 5 bases, with 18 bases remaining between them. Germline CDR1 reads SGHVS; CDR2 reads FQNEAQ. The CDR3 DNA reads as TGTGCCAGCAGCCCGCTCCGCCTTTTGGTGGAGACCCAGTACTTC. Its protein is CASSPLRLLVETQYF. The variable domain in full, completed from reference TRBV7-8 and TRBJ2-5, reads GAGVSQSPRYKVAKRGQDVALRCDPISGHVSLFWYQQALGQGPEFLTYFQNEAQLDKSGLPSDRFFAERPEGSVSTLKIQRTQQEDSAVYLCASSPLRLLVETQYFGPGTRLLVL.

This clonotype was picked up many times. The chain links TRBV7-6 to TRBJ2-7; D gene uncertain. The CDR3 has 14 residues. V was shortened by 5 bases and J by 3 bases, with 14 bases between the two germline ends. CDR1 and CDR2 from the germline V gene are SGHVS and FNYEAQ. The DNA for the CDR3 is TGTGCCAGCAGCCCCGCTAGAGTAGGCTACGAGCAGTACTTC. It codes for CASSPARVGYEQYF.

This chain links TRBV10-3 with TRBJ1-1; D not resolved. Germline V gives CDR1 ENHRY, CDR2 SYGVKD. Trimming took off 6 bases at V and 6 bases at J, with 20 bases between the two ends. The CDR3 loop spans 15 amino acids. CDR3 coding DNA: TGTGCCATCAGCATGGGGAACGTACTGCGGCCTGAAGCTTTCTTT. Translated: CAISMGNVLRPEAFF.

In this sample, this clonotype turned up a few times. This chain joins TRBV7-2 and TRBJ2-3, with D possibly matching TRBD2 (6 bases). The CDR3 extends over 16 amino acids. From germline, CDR1 is SGHTA and CDR2 FQGNSA. Trimming removed 1 base from V and 4 bases from J, with 15 bases in between. The CDR3 sequence: CASSLGPPSGADTQYF. The DNA of the CDR3 is TGTGCCAGCAGCTTAGGTCCTCCCTCGGGAGCAGATACGCAGTATTTT. Variable domain in full (rest from reference TRBV7-2 and TRBJ2-3): GAGVSQSPSNKVTEKGKDVELRCDPISGHTALYWYRQSLGQGLEFLIYFQGNSAPDKSGLPSDRFSAERTGGSVSTLTIQRTQQEDSAVYLCASSLGPPSGADTQYFGPGTRLTVL.